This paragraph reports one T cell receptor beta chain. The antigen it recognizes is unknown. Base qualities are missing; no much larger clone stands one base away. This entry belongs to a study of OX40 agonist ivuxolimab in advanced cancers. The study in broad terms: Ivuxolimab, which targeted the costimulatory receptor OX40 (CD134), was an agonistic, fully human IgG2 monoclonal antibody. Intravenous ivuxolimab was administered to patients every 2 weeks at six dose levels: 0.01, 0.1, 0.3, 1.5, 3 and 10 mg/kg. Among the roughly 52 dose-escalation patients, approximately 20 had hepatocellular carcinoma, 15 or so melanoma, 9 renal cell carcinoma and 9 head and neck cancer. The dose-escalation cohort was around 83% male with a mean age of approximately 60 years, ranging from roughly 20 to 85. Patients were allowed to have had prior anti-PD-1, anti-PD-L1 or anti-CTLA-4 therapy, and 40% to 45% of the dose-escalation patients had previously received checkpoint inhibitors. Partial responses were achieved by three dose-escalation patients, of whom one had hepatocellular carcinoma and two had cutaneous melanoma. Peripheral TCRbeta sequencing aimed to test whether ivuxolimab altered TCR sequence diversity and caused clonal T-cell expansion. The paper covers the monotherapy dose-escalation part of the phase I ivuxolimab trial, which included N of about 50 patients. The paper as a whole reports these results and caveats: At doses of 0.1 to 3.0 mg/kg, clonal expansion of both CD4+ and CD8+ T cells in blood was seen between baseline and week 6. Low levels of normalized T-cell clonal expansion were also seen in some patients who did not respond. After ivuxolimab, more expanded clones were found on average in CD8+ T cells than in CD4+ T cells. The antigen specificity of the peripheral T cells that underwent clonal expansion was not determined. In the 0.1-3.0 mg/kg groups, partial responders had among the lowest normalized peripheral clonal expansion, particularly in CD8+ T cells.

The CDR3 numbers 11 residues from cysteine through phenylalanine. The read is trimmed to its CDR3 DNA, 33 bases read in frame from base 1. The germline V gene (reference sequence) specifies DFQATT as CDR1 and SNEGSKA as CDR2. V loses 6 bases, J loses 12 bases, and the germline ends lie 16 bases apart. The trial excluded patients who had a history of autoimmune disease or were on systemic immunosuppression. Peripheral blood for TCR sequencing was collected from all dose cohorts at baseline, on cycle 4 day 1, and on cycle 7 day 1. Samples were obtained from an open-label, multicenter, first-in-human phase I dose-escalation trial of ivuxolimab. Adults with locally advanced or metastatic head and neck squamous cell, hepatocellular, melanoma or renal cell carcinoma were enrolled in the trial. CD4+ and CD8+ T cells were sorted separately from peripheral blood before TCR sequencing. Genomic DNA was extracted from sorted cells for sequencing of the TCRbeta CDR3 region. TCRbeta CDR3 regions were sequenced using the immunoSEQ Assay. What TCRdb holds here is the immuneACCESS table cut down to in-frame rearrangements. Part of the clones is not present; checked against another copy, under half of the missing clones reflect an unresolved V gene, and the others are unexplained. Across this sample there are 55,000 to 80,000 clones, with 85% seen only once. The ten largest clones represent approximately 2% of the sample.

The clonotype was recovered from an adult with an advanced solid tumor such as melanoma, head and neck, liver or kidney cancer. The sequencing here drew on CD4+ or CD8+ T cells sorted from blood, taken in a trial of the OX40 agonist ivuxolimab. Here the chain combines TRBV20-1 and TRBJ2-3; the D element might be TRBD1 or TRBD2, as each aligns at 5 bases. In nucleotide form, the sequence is TGCAGTGCCCCGGGGCCTACTTCCCAGTATTTT. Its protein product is CSAPGPTSQYF.